This T cell receptor beta chain stems from a study of cytomegalovirus exposure and HLA in healthy donors. Study-wide findings and caveats: As confirmed in vitro, three CMV-associated chains were specific for CMV antigens. Serostatus for CMV was the only available immune exposure information.

With regard to this clone: The antigen is unknown. One end of the junction does not line up with germline, which may come from a read error. Other DNA sequences in the same sample also yield this CDR3.

CDR1 is LGHNA, CDR2 YSLEER, per germline. This CDR3 spans 15 amino acids. 60 Vbeta and 13 Jbeta primers were used in PCR. Method: immunoSEQ multiplex PCR; TCRdb's copy keeps in-frame clones and lacks some. The profile covers about 82,000 clones, with more than 60% appearing a single time and 13% taken by the ten largest. The sample taken for sequencing was PBMCs. The sequence derives from a human donor in good health. The chain uses TRBV4-3 and TRBJ1-1, with D uncertain. This CDR3 is CASSQDPRRGTEAFF. CDR3 in DNA: TGCGCCAGCAGCCAAGACCCCCGGCGGGGTACTGAGGCTTTCTTT.